This TCR beta chain was recovered during a study of T cell responses to AZD1222 COVID-19 vaccine. The study's findings and limits: Repertoires were obtained only post-peak T cell response.

In regard to this clone: Its specificity is unknown.

Here immunoSEQ multiplex PCR was the method, and the copy in TCRdb shows in-frame clones only, minus some. This sample has approximately 140,000 clones, with 80% to 95% found just once. The receptor's source is an adult who received the AZD1222 COVID-19 vaccine. The sequencing here drew on peripheral blood, taken 28 days after the second AZD1222 dose.

The CDR3 reads CSVEGVYRDTEAFF. Here the CDR3 DNA reads TGCAGCGTTGAAGGGGTTTACAGGGACACTGAAGCTTTCTTT. V gene TRBV29-1 combines with J gene TRBJ1-1; tentative D call: TRBD1 (6 bases). The CDR3 length is 14 residues. Germline V lookup: CDR1 SQVTM, CDR2 ANQGSEA. Trimming shortened V by 1 base and J by 3 bases, and 12 bases separated the two germline ends.